This is a list of T cell receptor beta chains from one sample in a study of blood T cells in healthy people across ages. TCRdb re-called the 5' RACE reads with MiXCR, one entry per CDR3 protein. The sample lists roughly 1,500,000 distinct CDR3 sequences, around 36% seen once, with approximately 10% in the top ten. The source material was blood. These receptors were collected from a young woman in good health. Each CDR3 is given with its conserved first and last residue.

J: TRBJ2-2; V: TRBV4-1; CDR3: CASSQVATERAGELFF
J: TRBJ2-6; V: TRBV9; CDR3: CASSYLGRGTFSGANVLTF
J: TRBJ1-1; V: TRBV29-1; CDR3: CSVSQGTNTEAFF
J: TRBJ1-4; V: TRBV30; CDR3: CAWRRLSGARSEYYEKLFF
J: TRBJ2-3; V: TRBV20-1; CDR3: CSASTRGSADTQYF
J: -; V: TRBV3-1; CDR3: CASSPPGGIPWVDAEQYF
J: TRBJ2-5; V: TRBV29-1; CDR3: CSVDYASGIGETQYF
J: -; V: TRBV7-9; CDR3: CASSSTLAGGETQYF
J: TRBJ1-6; V: TRBV14; CDR3: CASSHSPGTGFSPLHF
J: TRBJ1-5; V: TRBV4-2; CDR3: CASSQGQSDRPQHF
J: TRBJ2-1; V: TRBV20-1; CDR3: CSARDTSGSLNEQFF
J: TRBJ2-1; V: TRBV11-2; CDR3: CASSTHGLAGVVQFF
J: TRBJ2-1; V: TRBV20-1; CDR3: CSLRASSYNEQFF
J: TRBJ1-5; V: TRBV6-2/TRBV6-3; CDR3: CASSQQGLSNQPQHF
J: TRBJ1-5; V: TRBV6-5; CDR3: CASSLSVNQPQHF
J: TRBJ2-4; V: TRBV28; CDR3: CASSLWYRGAGNIQYF
J: TRBJ2-7; V: TRBV7-6; CDR3: CASSLGSGRPEGEQYF
J: TRBJ1-4; V: TRBV6-6; CDR3: CASSGRDRGGEKLFF
J: TRBJ2-3; V: TRBV7-2; CDR3: CASPSTSAPGDTQYF
J: TRBJ2-3; V: TRBV30; CDR3: CAWSAQGVGTQYF
J: TRBJ2-3; V: TRBV28; CDR3: CASSFLGGAGTDTQYF
J: TRBJ2-7; V: TRBV10-3; CDR3: CAISEVRGGHYEQYF
J: TRBJ2-5; V: TRBV9; CDR3: CASSHGGGAGETQYF
J: TRBJ2-1; V: TRBV29-1; CDR3: CSVEDGTSGIWEQFF
J: TRBJ1-2; V: TRBV6-5; CDR3: CASSLSPNRANYGYTF
J: TRBJ2-6; V: TRBV28; CDR3: CASSFSLGRSGANVLTF
J: TRBJ1-2; V: TRBV3-1; CDR3: CASSRVSKGGYTF
J: TRBJ2-7; V: TRBV5-1; CDR3: CASSLAGDTYEQYF
J: TRBJ2-5; V: TRBV20-1; CDR3: CSARDLGGGSGFSETQYF
J: TRBJ2-3; V: TRBV3-1; CDR3: CASSQEKQGGFGTDTQYF
J: TRBJ1-1; V: TRBV7-9; CDR3: CASSSTLLRGYTEAFF
J: TRBJ2-1; V: TRBV5-1; CDR3: CASRFKGGNDEQFF
J: TRBJ1-2; V: TRBV16; CDR3: CASSQSTGSYGYTF
J: TRBJ2-3; V: TRBV27; CDR3: CASSYIEGSDTQYF
J: TRBJ1-4; V: TRBV20-1; CDR3: CSARRLRVGEKLFF
J: TRBJ2-3; V: TRBV7-2; CDR3: CASSFSGKTDTQYF
J: TRBJ2-1; V: TRBV6-6; CDR3: CATERGDNEQFF
J: TRBJ1-2; V: TRBV28; CDR3: CASSPPPGLGYGYTF
J: TRBJ2-5; V: TRBV20-1; CDR3: CSALDQRGQETQYF
J: TRBJ2-3; V: TRBV7-2; CDR3: CASSLMGGPAKAQYF
J: TRBJ1-1; V: TRBV7-9; CDR3: CASSHERDSYGTEAFF
J: TRBJ2-7; V: TRBV7-9; CDR3: CASSTRLARNTYEQYF
J: TRBJ2-7; V: TRBV4-1; CDR3: CASSQGLFPGGQYF
J: TRBJ2-1; V: TRBV14; CDR3: CASSPRAGVNFNNEQFF
J: TRBJ2-7; V: TRBV9; CDR3: CASSVERGTAEQYF